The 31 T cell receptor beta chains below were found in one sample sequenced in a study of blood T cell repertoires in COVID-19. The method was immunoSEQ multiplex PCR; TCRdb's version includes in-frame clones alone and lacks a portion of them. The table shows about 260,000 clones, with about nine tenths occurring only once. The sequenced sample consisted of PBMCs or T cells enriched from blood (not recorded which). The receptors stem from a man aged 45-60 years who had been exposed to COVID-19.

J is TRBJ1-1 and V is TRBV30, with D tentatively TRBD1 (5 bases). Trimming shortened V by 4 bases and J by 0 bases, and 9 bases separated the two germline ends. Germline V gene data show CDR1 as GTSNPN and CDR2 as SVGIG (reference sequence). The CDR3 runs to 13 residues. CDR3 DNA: TGTGCCTGGAACCGGGGGTTGAACACTGAAGCTTTCTTT. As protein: CAWNRGLNTEAFF.

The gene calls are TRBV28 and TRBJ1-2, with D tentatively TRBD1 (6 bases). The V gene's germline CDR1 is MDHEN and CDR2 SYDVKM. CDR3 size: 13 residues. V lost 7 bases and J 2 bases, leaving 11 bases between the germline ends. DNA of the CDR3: TGTGCCAGCACCCCCACAGGGAACTATGGCTACACCTTC. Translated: CASTPTGNYGYTF.

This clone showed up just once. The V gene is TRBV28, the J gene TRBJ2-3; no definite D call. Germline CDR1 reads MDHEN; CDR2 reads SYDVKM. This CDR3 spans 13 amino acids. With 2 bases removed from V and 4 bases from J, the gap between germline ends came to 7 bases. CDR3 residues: CASSLQVPDTQYF. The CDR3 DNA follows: TGTGCCAGCAGTTTACAGGTACCAGATACGCAGTATTTT.

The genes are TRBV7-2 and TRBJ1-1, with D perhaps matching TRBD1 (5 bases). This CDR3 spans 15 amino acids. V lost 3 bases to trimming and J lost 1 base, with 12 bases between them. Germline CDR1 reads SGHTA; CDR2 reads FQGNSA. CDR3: CASSFGPGGNTEAFF. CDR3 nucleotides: TGTGCCAGCAGCTTCGGGCCCGGGGGGAACACTGAAGCTTTCTTT.

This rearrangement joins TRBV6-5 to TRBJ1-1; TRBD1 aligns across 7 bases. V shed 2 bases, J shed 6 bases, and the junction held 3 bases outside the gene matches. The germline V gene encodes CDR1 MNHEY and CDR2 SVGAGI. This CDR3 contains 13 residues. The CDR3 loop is CASSYGQGAEAFF. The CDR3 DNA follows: TGTGCCAGCAGTTACGGGCAGGGGGCTGAAGCTTTCTTT.

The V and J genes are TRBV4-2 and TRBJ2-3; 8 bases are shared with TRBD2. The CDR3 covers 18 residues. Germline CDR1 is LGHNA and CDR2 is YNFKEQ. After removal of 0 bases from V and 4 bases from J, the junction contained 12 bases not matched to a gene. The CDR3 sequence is CASSQDPFLAGGADTQYF. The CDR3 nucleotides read TGTGCCAGCAGCCAAGATCCATTTCTAGCGGGCGGGGCAGATACGCAGTATTTT.

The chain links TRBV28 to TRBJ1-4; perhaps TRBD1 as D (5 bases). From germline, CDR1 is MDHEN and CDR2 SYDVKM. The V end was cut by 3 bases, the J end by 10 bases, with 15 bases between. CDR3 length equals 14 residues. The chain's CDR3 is CASSLRFSRGKLFF. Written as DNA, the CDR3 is TGTGCCAGCAGTTTGCGGTTTTCAAGGGGAAAACTGTTTTTT.

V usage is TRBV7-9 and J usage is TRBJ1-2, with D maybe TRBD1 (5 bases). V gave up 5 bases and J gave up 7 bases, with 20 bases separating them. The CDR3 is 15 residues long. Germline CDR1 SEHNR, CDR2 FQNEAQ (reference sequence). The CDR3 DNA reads TGTGCCAGCAGCCCTAGGGGCCCCACCGGCGGTGGCTACACCTTC. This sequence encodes CASSPRGPTGGGYTF. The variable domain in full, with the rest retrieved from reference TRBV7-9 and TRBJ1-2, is DTGVSQNPRHKITKRGQNVTFRCDPISEHNRLYWYRQTLGQGPEFLTYFQNEAQLEKSRLLSDRFSAERPKGSFSTLEIQRTEQGDSAMYLCASSPRGPTGGGYTFGSGTRLTVV.

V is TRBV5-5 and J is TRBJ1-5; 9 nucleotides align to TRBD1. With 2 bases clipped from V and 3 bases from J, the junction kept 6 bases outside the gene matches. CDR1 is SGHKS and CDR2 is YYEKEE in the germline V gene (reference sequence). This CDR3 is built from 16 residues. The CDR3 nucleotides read TGTGCCAGCAGCTTAGGGAACAGGGGGCTCAATCAGCCCCAGCATTTT. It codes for CASSLGNRGLNQPQHF.

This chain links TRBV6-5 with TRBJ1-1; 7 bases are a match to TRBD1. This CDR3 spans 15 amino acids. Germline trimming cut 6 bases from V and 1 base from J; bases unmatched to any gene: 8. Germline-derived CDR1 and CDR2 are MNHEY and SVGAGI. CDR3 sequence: CASRSYDRANTEAFF. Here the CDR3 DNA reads TGTGCCAGCAGATCCTACGACAGGGCGAACACTGAAGCTTTCTTT.

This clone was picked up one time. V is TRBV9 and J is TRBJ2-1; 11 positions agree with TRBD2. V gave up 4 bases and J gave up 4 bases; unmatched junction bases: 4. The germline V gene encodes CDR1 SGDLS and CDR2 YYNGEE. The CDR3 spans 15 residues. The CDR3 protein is CASSPRLAGYNEQFF. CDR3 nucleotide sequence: TGTGCCAGCAGCCCTCGACTAGCGGGGTACAATGAGCAGTTCTTC.

DNA of the CDR3: TGTGCCAGCAGCTTTGGGGCCAGGGGATCAGCTTTCTTT. This codes for CASSFGARGSAFF. The gene calls are TRBV11-2 and TRBJ1-1, with a tentative D call TRBD1 (6 bases). Per the germline V gene, CDR1 is SGHAT and CDR2 is FQNNGV. V shed 3 bases and J shed 10 bases, with 15 bases lying between them. The CDR3 covers 13 residues.

The CDR3 coding sequence is TGCGCCAGCAGCTTGGACTGGGGCGCGTATGGCTACACCTTC. It specifies CASSLDWGAYGYTF. The chain uses TRBV5-1 and TRBJ1-2; D may be TRBD1 (5 bases). There are 14 residues in the CDR3. The germline V gene has CDR1 SGHRS and CDR2 YFSETQ. V gave up 0 bases and J gave up 5 bases, with 11 bases separating them.

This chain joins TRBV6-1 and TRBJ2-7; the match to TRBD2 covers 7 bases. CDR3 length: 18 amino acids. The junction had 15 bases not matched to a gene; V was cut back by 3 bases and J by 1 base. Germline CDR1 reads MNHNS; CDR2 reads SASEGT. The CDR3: CASSDLSRSGGRSYEQYV. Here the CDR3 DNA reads TGTGCCAGCAGTGACCTCTCCCGGTCGGGCGGGAGATCCTACGAGCAGTACGTC.

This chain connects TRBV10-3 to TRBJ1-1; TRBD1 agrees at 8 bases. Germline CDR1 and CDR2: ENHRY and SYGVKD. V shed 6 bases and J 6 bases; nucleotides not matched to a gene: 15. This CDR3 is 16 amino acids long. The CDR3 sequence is CAIRPIGGTGGAEAFF. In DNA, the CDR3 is TGTGCCATCAGGCCTATAGGGGGGACAGGCGGCGCTGAAGCTTTCTTT.

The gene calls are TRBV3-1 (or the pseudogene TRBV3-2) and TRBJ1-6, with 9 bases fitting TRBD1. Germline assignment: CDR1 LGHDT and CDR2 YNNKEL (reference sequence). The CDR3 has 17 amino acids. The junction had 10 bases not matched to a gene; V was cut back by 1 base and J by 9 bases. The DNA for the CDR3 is TGTGCCAGCAGCCAAGGTGGGACAGGGTATCGGGGTTCACCCCTCCACTTT. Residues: CASSQGGTGYRGSPLHF.

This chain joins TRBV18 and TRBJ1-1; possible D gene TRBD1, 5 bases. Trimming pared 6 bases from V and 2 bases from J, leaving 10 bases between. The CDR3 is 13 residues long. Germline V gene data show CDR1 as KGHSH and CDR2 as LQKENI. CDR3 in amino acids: CASSLDRNTEAFF. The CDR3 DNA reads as TGTGCCAGCTCCCTCGACAGAAACACTGAAGCTTTCTTT.

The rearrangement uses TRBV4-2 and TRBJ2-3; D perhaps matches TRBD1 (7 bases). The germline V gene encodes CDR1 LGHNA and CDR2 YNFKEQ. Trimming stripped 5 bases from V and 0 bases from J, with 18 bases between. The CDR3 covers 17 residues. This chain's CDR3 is CASSTQQGTASTDTQYF. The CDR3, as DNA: TGTGCCAGCAGCACACAACAGGGGACTGCTAGCACAGATACGCAGTATTTT.

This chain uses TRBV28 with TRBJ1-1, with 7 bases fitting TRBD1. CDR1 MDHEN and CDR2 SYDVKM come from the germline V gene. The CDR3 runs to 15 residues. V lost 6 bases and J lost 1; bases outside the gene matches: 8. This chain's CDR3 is CASRETGLENTEAFF. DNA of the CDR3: TGTGCCAGCAGGGAGACAGGGCTCGAGAACACTGAAGCTTTCTTT.

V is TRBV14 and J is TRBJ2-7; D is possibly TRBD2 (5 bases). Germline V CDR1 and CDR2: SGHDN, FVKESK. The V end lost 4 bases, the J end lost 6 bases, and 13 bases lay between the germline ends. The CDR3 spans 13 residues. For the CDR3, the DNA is TGTGCCAGCAGCCCCAAAGTTCGGGGCGAGCAGTACTTC. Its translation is CASSPKVRGEQYF.

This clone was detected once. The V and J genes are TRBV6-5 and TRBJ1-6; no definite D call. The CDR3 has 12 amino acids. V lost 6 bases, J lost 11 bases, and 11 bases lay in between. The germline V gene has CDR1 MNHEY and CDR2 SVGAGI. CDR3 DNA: TGTGCCAGCAGCCCCCAGGAAACACCCCTCCACTTT. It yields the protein CASSPQETPLHF.

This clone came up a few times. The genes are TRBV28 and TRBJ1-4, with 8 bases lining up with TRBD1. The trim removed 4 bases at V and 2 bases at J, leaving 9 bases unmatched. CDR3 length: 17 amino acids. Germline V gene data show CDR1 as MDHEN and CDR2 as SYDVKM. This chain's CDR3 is CASSSTTGGRTNEKLFF. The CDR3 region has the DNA TGTGCCAGCAGTTCGACTACAGGGGGTAGGACTAATGAAAAACTGTTTTTT.

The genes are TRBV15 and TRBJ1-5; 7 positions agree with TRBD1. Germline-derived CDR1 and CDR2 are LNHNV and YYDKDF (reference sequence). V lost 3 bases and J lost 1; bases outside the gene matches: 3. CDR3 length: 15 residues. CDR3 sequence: CATSSLQGSNQPQHF. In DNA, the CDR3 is TGTGCCACCAGCAGCCTACAGGGGAGCAATCAGCCCCAGCATTTT.

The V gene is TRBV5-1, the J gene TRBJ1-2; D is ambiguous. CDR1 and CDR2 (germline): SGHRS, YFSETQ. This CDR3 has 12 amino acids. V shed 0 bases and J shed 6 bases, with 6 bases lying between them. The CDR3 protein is CASSLVGDGYTF. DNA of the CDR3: TGCGCCAGCAGCTTGGTCGGGGATGGCTACACCTTC.

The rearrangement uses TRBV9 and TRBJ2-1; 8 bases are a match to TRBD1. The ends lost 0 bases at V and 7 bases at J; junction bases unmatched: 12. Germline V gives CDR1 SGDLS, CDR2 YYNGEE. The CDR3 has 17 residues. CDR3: CASSVGVGQGARNEQFF. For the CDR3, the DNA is TGTGCCAGCAGCGTAGGAGTGGGTCAGGGGGCAAGGAATGAGCAGTTCTTC. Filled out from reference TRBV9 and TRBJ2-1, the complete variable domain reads DSGVTQTPKHLITATGQRVTLRCSPRSGDLSVYWYQQSLDQGLQFLIQYYNGEERAKGNILERFSAQQFPDLHSELNLSSLELGDSALYFCASSVGVGQGARNEQFFGPGTRLTVL.

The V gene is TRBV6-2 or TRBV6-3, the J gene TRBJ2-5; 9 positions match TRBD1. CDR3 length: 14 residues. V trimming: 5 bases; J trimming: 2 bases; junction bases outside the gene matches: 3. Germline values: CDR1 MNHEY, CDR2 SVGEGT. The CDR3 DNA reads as TGTGCCAGCAGTACGGACAGGGGACAAGAGACCCAGTACTTC. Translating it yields CASSTDRGQETQYF.

The CDR3 DNA reads TGTGCCAGCAGTTACCTGGGACTAGCGGGAGGGAGGGACACCGGGGAGCTGTTTTTT. Protein sequence: CASSYLGLAGGRDTGELFF. The gene calls are TRBV28 and TRBJ2-2; 16 bases align to TRBD2. V shed 4 bases and J 3 bases; nucleotides not matched to a gene: 8. This CDR3 comprises 19 residues. Germline CDR1 MDHEN, CDR2 SYDVKM.

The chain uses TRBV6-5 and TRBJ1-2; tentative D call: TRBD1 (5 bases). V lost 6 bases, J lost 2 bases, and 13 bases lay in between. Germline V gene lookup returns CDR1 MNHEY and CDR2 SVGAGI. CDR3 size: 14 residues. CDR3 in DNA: TGTGCCAGCAGGATTGACAGCGCAAACTATGGCTACACCTTC. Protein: CASRIDSANYGYTF.

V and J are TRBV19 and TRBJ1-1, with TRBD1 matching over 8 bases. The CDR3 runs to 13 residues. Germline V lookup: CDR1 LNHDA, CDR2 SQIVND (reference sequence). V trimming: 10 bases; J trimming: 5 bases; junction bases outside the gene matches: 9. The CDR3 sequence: CATRRQGRTEAFF. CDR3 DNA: TGTGCCACAAGACGACAGGGGAGGACTGAAGCTTTCTTT.

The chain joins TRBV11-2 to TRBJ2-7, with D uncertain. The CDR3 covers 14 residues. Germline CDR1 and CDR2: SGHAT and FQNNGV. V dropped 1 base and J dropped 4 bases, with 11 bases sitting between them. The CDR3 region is CASSLGARWYEQYF. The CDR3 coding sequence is TGTGCCAGCAGCTTAGGAGCCCGCTGGTACGAGCAGTACTTC.

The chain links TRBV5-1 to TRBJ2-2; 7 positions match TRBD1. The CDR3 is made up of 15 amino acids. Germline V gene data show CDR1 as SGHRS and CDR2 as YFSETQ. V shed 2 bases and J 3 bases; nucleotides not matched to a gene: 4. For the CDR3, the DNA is TGCGCCAGCAGCTTCTACAGGGGACACACCGGGGAGCTGTTTTTT. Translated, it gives CASSFYRGHTGELFF.